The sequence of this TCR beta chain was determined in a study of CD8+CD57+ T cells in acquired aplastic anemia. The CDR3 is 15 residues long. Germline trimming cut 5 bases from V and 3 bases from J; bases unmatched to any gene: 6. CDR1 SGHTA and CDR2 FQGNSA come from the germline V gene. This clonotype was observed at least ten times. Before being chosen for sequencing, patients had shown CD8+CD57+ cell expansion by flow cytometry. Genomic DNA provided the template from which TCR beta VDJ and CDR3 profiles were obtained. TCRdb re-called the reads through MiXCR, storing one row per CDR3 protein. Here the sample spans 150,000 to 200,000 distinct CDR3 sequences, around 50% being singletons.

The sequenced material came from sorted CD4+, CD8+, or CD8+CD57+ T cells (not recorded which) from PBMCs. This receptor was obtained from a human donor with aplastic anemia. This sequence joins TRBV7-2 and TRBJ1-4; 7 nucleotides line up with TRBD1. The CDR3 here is CASSPRTGSNEKLFF. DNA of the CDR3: TGTGCCAGCAGCCCCCGGACAGGTTCTAATGAAAAACTGTTTTTT.